Listed below are T cell receptor beta chains from one sample, sequenced in a study of CD8 T cells in Susac syndrome. TCRdb re-analysed the immunoSEQ multiplex PCR reads in MiXCR, keeping a single row per CDR3 protein. There are hundreds of thousands of distinct CDR3 sequences in the sample; 90% to 95% occur only once, and roughly 0.07% lies in the top ten. Source material: CD4+ T cells from PBMCs. Source of these receptors: a human donor with multiple sclerosis. Both conserved end residues are part of each CDR3. The D gene is left open where the match is weak. Some rows have no size entry. The others give once, few or many, or a class for an expanded clone.

j_call d_call clone_size v_call cdr3_aa cdr3_nt
TRBJ1-2 TRBD1 . TRBV20-1 CSASTPQTGGDGYTF TGCAGTGCTAGCACCCCTCAGACAGGGGGGGATGGCTACACCTTC
TRBJ2-7 TRBD1 . TRBV29-1 CSVEFGDRGYEQYF TGCAGCGTTGAATTCGGGGACAGGGGATACGAGCAGTACTTC
TRBJ1-3 . . TRBV30 CAWSRGRDGNTIYF TGTGCCTGGAGTCGGGGCAGGGATGGAAACACCATATATTTT
TRBJ1-1 . . TRBV20-1 CSARGQWLPEAFF TGCAGTGCCAGAGGCCAGTGGCTTCCTGAAGCTTTCTTT
TRBJ2-6 . . TRBV3-1 CASSQASGANVLTF TGTGCCAGCAGCCAGGCCTCTGGGGCCAACGTCCTGACTTTC
TRBJ2-1 TRBD1 once TRBV5-4 CASSPNPDRVDEQFF TGTGCCAGCAGCCCAAACCCTGACAGGGTCGATGAGCAGTTCTTC
TRBJ1-2 . once TRBV27 CASSPRGSRDGYTF TGTGCCAGCAGTCCGCGGGGCTCAAGGGATGGCTACACCTTC
TRBJ2-4 TRBD2 . TRBV27 CASSALTSDIQYF TGTGCCAGCAGTGCCCTGACTAGCGATATTCAGTACTTC
TRBJ1-2 . . TRBV7-9 CASSYDAYGYTF TGTGCCAGCAGTTATGACGCCTATGGCTACACCTTC
TRBJ2-7 . . TRBV3-1 CASSPVDPQRWGEQYF TGTGCCAGCAGCCCGGTGGACCCCCAACGTTGGGGGGAGCAGTACTTC
TRBJ2-3 . . TRBV5-1 CASSLGRGRTDTQYF TGCGCCAGCAGCTTGGGGCGGGGGCGCACAGATACGCAGTATTTT
TRBJ2-5 . . TRBV25-1 CASSEPPAGETQYF TGTGCCAGCAGTGAGCCTCCCGCCGGAGAGACCCAGTACTTC
TRBJ2-3 . once TRBV20-1 CSAWKDTQYF TGCAGTGCTTGGAAGGATACGCAGTATTTT
TRBJ2-1 TRBD2 . TRBV10-3 CAIRSGTNYNEQFF TGTGCCATCAGATCCGGGACTAACTACAATGAGCAGTTCTTC
TRBJ2-7 TRBD2 . TRBV4-1 CAGTPAGGRGYEQYF TGCGCCGGAACCCCAGCGGGGGGTAGGGGCTACGAGCAGTACTTC
TRBJ1-2 . . TRBV5-4 CASSLGGTDGYTF TGTGCCAGCAGCTTGGGGGGGACGGATGGCTACACCTTC
TRBJ2-5 TRBD2 . TRBV12-3/TRBV12-4 CASSSVAGPSKPETQYF TGTGCCAGCAGTTCAGTAGCGGGACCGAGTAAACCAGAGACCCAGTACTTC
TRBJ2-7 . . TRBV12-3/TRBV12-4 CASSARTRSTGEQYF TGTGCCAGCAGTGCCCGGACAAGGAGTACCGGCGAGCAGTACTTC
TRBJ1-5 . . TRBV5-1 CASSKEGLNQPQHF TGCGCCAGCAGCAAGGAAGGGCTAAATCAGCCCCAGCATTTT
TRBJ1-5 . . TRBV30 CAWSKSGQPQHF TGTGCCTGGAGTAAGTCTGGGCAGCCCCAGCATTTT
TRBJ1-1 TRBD1 once TRBV3-1 CASSLRQGARVTEAFF TGTGCCAGCAGTCTACGACAGGGGGCGCGTGTCACTGAAGCTTTCTTT
TRBJ2-5 . . TRBV12-3/TRBV12-4 CASSTGPLGETQYF TGTGCCAGCAGTACAGGGCCCTTGGGGGAGACCCAGTACTTC
TRBJ2-7 . . TRBV10-3 CAISTGYYEQYF TGTGCCATCAGTACAGGGTACTACGAGCAGTACTTC
TRBJ2-4 . . TRBV7-2 CASSLYLAKNIQYF TGTGCCAGCAGCTTATATCTAGCCAAAAACATTCAGTACTTC
TRBJ1-5 . . TRBV28 CASRALMGASNQPQHF TGTGCCAGCAGGGCCCTCATGGGGGCTAGCAATCAGCCCCAGCATTTT